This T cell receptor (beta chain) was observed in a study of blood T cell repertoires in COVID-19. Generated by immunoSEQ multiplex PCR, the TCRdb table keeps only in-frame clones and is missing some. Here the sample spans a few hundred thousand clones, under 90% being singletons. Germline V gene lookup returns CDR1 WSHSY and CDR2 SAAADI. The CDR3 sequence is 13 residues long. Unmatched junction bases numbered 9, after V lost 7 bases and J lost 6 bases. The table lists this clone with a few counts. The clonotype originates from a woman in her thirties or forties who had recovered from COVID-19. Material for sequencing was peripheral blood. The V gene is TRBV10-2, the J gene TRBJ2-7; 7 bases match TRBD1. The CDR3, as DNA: TGCGCCAGCATAAGCTCGACAGGGCCCGAGCAGTACTTC. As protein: CASISSTGPEQYF.